These T cell receptor beta chains were read from a single sample in a study of regulatory T cells in long-lasting Graves disease. TCRdb ran MiXCR on the multiplex PCR reads and lists one entry per CDR3 protein. The sample yields around 500,000 distinct CDR3 sequences, about 15% seen once. The sample was also linked to a second study, of T cells in Graves' hyperthyroidism and ophthalmopathy.

The sample here was peripheral blood mononuclear cells (PBMCs), taken at new diagnosis, from a patient treated with antithyroid drugs. These receptor sequences come from a woman aged 35-65 years with Graves disease. CDR3s include the opening cysteine and the closing phenylalanine or tryptophan. A row's size may be missing; if present it is once, few, many or a size class.

V gene: TRBV4-1; clone size: .; J gene: TRBJ1-2; CDR3 protein: CASSQDRKTGSYGYTF
V gene: TRBV13; clone size: many; J gene: TRBJ2-4; CDR3 protein: CASSPRDFMGNIQYF
V gene: TRBV19; clone size: .; J gene: TRBJ1-6; CDR3 protein: CASSPQGGIDSPLHF
V gene: TRBV7-2; clone size: few; J gene: TRBJ1-1; CDR3 protein: CASSFYPRGQSLGAFF
V gene: TRBV11-2; clone size: .; J gene: TRBJ2-4; CDR3 protein: CASSLWEGKNIQYF
V gene: TRBV10-2; clone size: many; J gene: TRBJ2-1; CDR3 protein: CASRFSRRTEDEQFF
V gene: TRBV12-3/TRBV12-4; clone size: few; J gene: TRBJ2-1; CDR3 protein: CASSPGLVVNEQFF
V gene: TRBV19; clone size: few; J gene: TRBJ2-1; CDR3 protein: CASSMRLRGEGMFF
V gene: TRBV6-1; clone size: .; J gene: TRBJ1-4; CDR3 protein: CASRHRLGEEKLFF
V gene: TRBV7-9; clone size: few; J gene: TRBJ1-2; CDR3 protein: CASSLGGNIYGYTF
V gene: TRBV9; clone size: .; J gene: TRBJ1-3; CDR3 protein: CASSWRTGGPGNTIYF
V gene: TRBV7-2; clone size: many; J gene: TRBJ2-3; CDR3 protein: CASSWPGLATDTQYF
V gene: TRBV7-9; clone size: .; J gene: TRBJ1-1; CDR3 protein: CASSPGPQYGGTEAFF
V gene: TRBV2; clone size: once; J gene: TRBJ2-2; CDR3 protein: CASSRTSGGQTAELFF
V gene: TRBV28; clone size: many; J gene: TRBJ2-5; CDR3 protein: CASSPPPPGTQYF
V gene: TRBV12-3/TRBV12-4; clone size: .; J gene: TRBJ1-5; CDR3 protein: CASSQGQGGTQPQHF
V gene: TRBV20-1; clone size: .; J gene: TRBJ1-6; CDR3 protein: CSARGPRGGTYNSPLHF
V gene: TRBV14; clone size: .; J gene: TRBJ1-3; CDR3 protein: CASRPGGDPGNTIYF
V gene: TRBV18; clone size: few; J gene: TRBJ2-3; CDR3 protein: CASSPLHSGSTDTQYF
V gene: TRBV6-1; clone size: few; J gene: TRBJ1-2; CDR3 protein: CATLPTGPPVWGYTF
V gene: TRBV5-4; clone size: .; J gene: TRBJ2-5; CDR3 protein: CASSLGPLRGEETQYF
V gene: TRBV27; clone size: many; J gene: TRBJ2-1; CDR3 protein: CASSSGGPYNEQFF
V gene: TRBV19; clone size: .; J gene: TRBJ1-6; CDR3 protein: CASSNGGPPGTLHF
V gene: TRBV7-9; clone size: .; J gene: TRBJ2-2; CDR3 protein: CASSRTSGAYTGELFF
V gene: TRBV9; clone size: few; J gene: TRBJ2-5; CDR3 protein: CASSEGLDFATQYF
V gene: TRBV5-1; clone size: .; J gene: TRBJ2-2; CDR3 protein: CASSPHPGCHTPPKYNAGELFF
V gene: TRBV20-1; clone size: few; J gene: TRBJ1-6; CDR3 protein: CSARTAANSPLHF
V gene: TRBV28; clone size: many; J gene: TRBJ1-1; CDR3 protein: CASSAPQGGRDTEAFF
V gene: TRBV12-3/TRBV12-4; clone size: many; J gene: TRBJ1-1; CDR3 protein: CASSWGSGGNTEAFF
V gene: TRBV12-3/TRBV12-4; clone size: many; J gene: TRBJ1-2; CDR3 protein: CASSYRAGGWSYGYTF
V gene: TRBV2; clone size: many; J gene: TRBJ1-2; CDR3 protein: CASSLEGTSYGYTF
V gene: TRBV20-1; clone size: many; J gene: TRBJ2-3; CDR3 protein: CSATQPSGGSTDTQYF
V gene: TRBV7-9; clone size: many; J gene: TRBJ1-4; CDR3 protein: CASSSTVATNEKLFF
V gene: TRBV3-1; clone size: few; J gene: TRBJ2-1; CDR3 protein: CASSQQGYGADEQFF
V gene: TRBV7-3; clone size: .; J gene: TRBJ2-2; CDR3 protein: CASSSHKGGTANTGELFF